What follows is one T cell receptor beta chain and its context. No antigen is known for it. The record has no base qualities; no much larger clone is one base away. The library was prepared using the immunoSEQ multiplex PCR assay. TCRdb stores this immuneACCESS table with in-frame sequences only. Part of the clones is absent; in the studies checked, under half of the shortfall reflects unresolved V genes, and no reason is known for the rest. The sample table holds about 70,000 clones, of which roughly 96% were seen once. The biggest ten clones account for roughly 0.21% of the sample. The sample originates from a study of technical replicates of blood from a few donors (dated by TCRdb to 2017 to 2019). Clipping removes 6 bases from V and 11 bases from J, with 6 as the unmatched junction base count. From cysteine to phenylalanine, the CDR3 is 11 amino acids long. The entry retains the CDR3 DNA only, 33 bases that are in frame from base 1. For CDR1 and CDR2, the germline V gene lists SNHLY and FYNNEI.

The receptor chain draws on TRBV2 and TRBJ1-1, with 7 junctional bases fitting TRBD1. The sequence came from a human donor in good health. The sequencing sample was made of T cells isolated from PBMCs. The CDR3 protein is CASRPDRDAFF. The DNA sequence is as follows: TGTGCCAGCAGACCCGACAGGGACGCTTTCTTT.